This entry lists 13 T cell receptor beta chains sequenced from one sample in a study of blood T cells in healthy people across ages. Through a sample-barcoded 5' primer and a J-beta primer mix, a second PCR was run for 7 to 11 cycles. TCRdb independently ran MiXCR on the 5' RACE reads; one entry per CDR3 protein. The sample holds around 1.7 million distinct CDR3 sequences, about 28% seen once. The source material was blood. The receptors originated from a woman aged 25 to 39 in good health.

This clonotype was seen repeatedly, ten times or more. CDR3 sequence: CSALWGDNEQFF. The CDR3, as DNA: TGCAGTGCCCTGTGGGGGGACAATGAGCAGTTCTTC. This chain joins TRBV20-1 and TRBJ2-1; tentative D call: TRBD2 (6 bases). V lost 6 bases to trimming and J lost 5 bases, with 11 bases between them. Germline CDR1 and CDR2: DFQATT and SNEGSKA (reference sequence). CDR3 size: 12 residues.

A word on this clonotype: One end of the junction fails to match germline, which may point to a read error. The rearrangement links TRBV4-1 to TRBJ2-5; 8 bases map to TRBD1. Germline V lookup: CDR1 MGHRA, CDR2 YSYEKL. CDR3 size: 14 residues. In nucleotides, the CDR3 is TGCGCCAGCAGCCAAAGGACAGGGTTGGAGACCCGGTACTTC. This sequence encodes CASSQRTGLETRYF.

The chain employs TRBV7-2 and TRBJ1-2; D might be TRBD1 (6 bases). Germline V gives CDR1 SGHTA, CDR2 FQGNSA. The CDR3 extends over 16 amino acids. V was cut by 5 bases and J by 4 bases, with 20 bases left in between. CDR3 in DNA: TGTGCCAGCAGCCAAGGACCCAGGGGCCAGAGCTATGGCTACACCTTC. Protein sequence: CASSQGPRGQSYGYTF.

This sequence joins TRBV20-1 and TRBJ2-2; TRBD2 matches 8 bases. V lost 6 bases, J lost 6 bases, and 9 bases stayed unmatched. The CDR3 covers 14 residues. Germline values: CDR1 DFQATT, CDR2 SNEGSKA (reference sequence). CDR3 nucleotide sequence: TGCAGTGCCATAAGGACTAGCTACGCCGGGGAGCTGTTTTTT. This gives the protein CSAIRTSYAGELFF.

This clonotype occurred many times. The V gene is TRBV9, the J gene TRBJ2-1; TRBD1 agrees at 7 bases. V was pared by 0 bases and J by 7 bases, with 1 base of the junction left unmatched. The CDR3 runs 13 residues. CDR1 and CDR2 from the germline V gene are SGDLS and YYNGEE. CDR3 bases: TGTGCCAGCAGCGTAGCGGACAGGAATGAGCAGTTCTTC. It specifies CASSVADRNEQFF.

This clonotype was counted ten times or more. This chain uses TRBV10-3 with TRBJ2-7; TRBD2 agrees at 11 bases. J was trimmed by 9 bases and V by 5 bases; bases with no gene match: 18. The CDR3 runs to 17 residues. Germline-derived CDR1 and CDR2 are ENHRY and SYGVKD. The DNA of the CDR3 is TGTGCCATCAGTCCAGAAATCGGGACTAGCGGCAGAGCGAGGCAGTACTTC. Its protein product is CAISPEIGTSGRARQYF.

The chain uses TRBV7-9 and TRBJ1-1; a possible D gene is TRBD1 (5 bases). The germline CDR1 and CDR2 sequences are SEHNR and FQNEAQ (reference sequence). Trimming took 9 bases from V and 2 from J, leaving 13 bases between them. The CDR3 loop spans 13 amino acids. This chain's CDR3 is CASAGRINTEAFF. The CDR3 bases are TGTGCCAGTGCAGGGCGAATTAACACTGAAGCTTTCTTT.

Notes on this clonotype: It may be a read error: a sequence one base away is much more abundant. The rearrangement uses TRBV7-2 and TRBJ2-1; possibly TRBD2 for D (5 bases). TRBJ2-7 explains the end of the DNA better; the J call may be wrong. The CDR3 runs 16 residues. Per the germline V gene, CDR1 is SGHTA and CDR2 is FQGNSA. The CDR3 DNA reads as TGTGCCAGCAGCCTCTCCGGGAAGCTTATCACCAATGAGCAGTACTTC. Protein product: CASSLSGKLITNEQYF.

The DNA of the CDR3 is TGTGCCAGCAGTCCCGCCAGGGAGAGCAATCAGCCCCAGCATTTT. Residues: CASSPARESNQPQHF. This chain uses TRBV7-2 with TRBJ1-5, with D tentatively TRBD1 (5 bases). Per the germline V gene, CDR1 is SGHTA and CDR2 is FQGNSA. The CDR3 has 15 residues. Trimming left V 6 bases short and J 1 base short, with 13 bases between. The variable domain in full, with the rest retrieved from reference TRBV7-2 and TRBJ1-5, is GAGVSQSPSNKVTEKGKDVELRCDPISGHTALYWYRQSLGQGLEFLIYFQGNSAPDKSGLPSDRFSAERTGGSVSTLTIQRTQQEDSAVYLCASSPARESNQPQHFGDGTRLSIL.

The sample holds one count of this clonotype. Given a much more abundant clone one base away, this may be a read error. The J gene is TRBJ1-2, the V gene TRBV12-3 or TRBV12-4; 8 bases fit TRBD1. V lost 6 bases, J lost 4 bases, and 7 bases stayed unmatched. The CDR3 has 14 amino acids. The chain's CDR3 is CASRGQGGCYGYTF. For the CDR3, the DNA is TGTGCCAGCAGAGGACAGGGTGGGTGCTATGGCTACACCTTC.

This clonotype has only a few counts. CDR3 amino acids: CASSPGGETQFF. The CDR3 bases are TGTGCCAGCTCACCAGGGGGAGAGACCCAGTTCTTC. The chain couples TRBV18 to TRBJ2-1; D may match TRBD1 or TRBD2 (5 bases each). Germline V gives CDR1 KGHSH, CDR2 LQKENI. This CDR3 is built from 12 residues. V was shortened by 2 bases and J by 13 bases, with 12 bases between the two germline ends.

The V call is TRBV6-5, the J call TRBJ2-5; D is unresolved. The germline V gene has CDR1 MNHEY and CDR2 SVGAGI. The CDR3 runs to 14 residues. Trimming shortened V by 2 bases and J by 0 bases, and 7 bases separated the two germline ends. The CDR3 DNA reads TGTGCCAGCAGTTACGTGGACGACCAAGAGACCCAGTACTTC. Its protein is CASSYVDDQETQYF.

V usage is TRBV20-1 and J usage is TRBJ1-4; TRBD1 agrees at 8 bases. The CDR3 spans 15 residues. V shed 6 bases, J shed 0 bases, and the junction held 6 bases outside the gene matches. CDR1 and CDR2 (germline): DFQATT, SNEGSKA (reference sequence). The CDR3 DNA reads as TGCAGTGCAATCGACAGGGGAACAACTAATGAAAAACTGTTTTTT. Protein sequence: CSAIDRGTTNEKLFF.